There are a few counts of the clone carrying this TCR beta chain. Its matching antigen is unknown. These data belong to a study of post-analysis software for immune sequencing data. Built from TCR beta cDNA, the libraries had unique molecular identifiers in them. One entry per CDR3 protein, called by TCRdb with MiXCR from the PCR reads. The sample carries around 770,000 distinct CDR3 sequences, approximately 44% recorded once. General study points: Roughly 5 TRBV segments (TRBV5-6, TRBV5-1 and TRBV20-1 among them) occurred more frequently in patients than in controls.

The CDR3 length is 17 residues. CDR1 and CDR2 (germline): SNHLY, FYNNEI. V gave up 6 bases and J gave up 5 bases; unmatched junction bases: 9. This clonotype was sampled from a girl aged 10-17 years with multiple sclerosis. The sequenced sample was blood. The chain recombines TRBV2 with TRBJ2-3, with 15 bases that match TRBD2. For the CDR3, the DNA is TGTGCCAGCAGCCCGACCGGACTAGCGGGGGGGCAAGATACGCAGTATTTT. This translates into CASSPTGLAGGQDTQYF.